The present T cell receptor beta chain was sequenced within a study of blood T cell repertoires in COVID-19. Study information: In each case, the material was cDNA or gDNA derived from T cells, B-cell-depleted T cells, or PBMCs.

Authors' data handling: Counts of nucleated cells, estimated from reference gene primer amplification, were obtained. Generated by immunoSEQ multiplex PCR, the TCRdb table keeps only in-frame clones and is missing some. V and J calls and clone size come straight from that table; D and trimming were deduced from the DNA. The table records some 80,000 clones, approximately 89% of them present only once. CDR1 is DFQATT and CDR2 is SNEGSKA in the germline V gene (reference sequence). V lost 4 bases and J 6 bases, leaving 9 bases between the germline ends. The CDR3 loop spans 11 amino acids. J is TRBJ1-2 and V is TRBV20-1; weak D call: TRBD1 (6 bases). The sample comprised peripheral blood. The receptor was derived from a man aged 45-60 years with active or convalescent COVID-19. CDR3 nucleotides: TGCAGTGCTACACAGGGAAATGGCTACACCTTC. This sequence encodes CSATQGNGYTF.